Many counts were recorded for the clone carrying this T cell receptor (beta chain). Trimming pared 5 bases from V and 2 bases from J, leaving 9 bases between. This CDR3 region has 13 residues. Germline CDR1 reads MNHEY; CDR2 reads SVGAGI. Alpha and beta chains were covered, as first-strand cDNA relied on TRAV- and TRBV-specific primers. The authors ran about 21 PCR cycles to amplify TCRs with a constant-region primer and V-primer adapter. TCRdb re-called the reads with MiXCR, one entry per CDR3 protein. The sample lists tens of thousands of distinct CDR3 sequences, more than 8% occurring once. Time point of the sample: before trial treatment. Each patient who was eligible had an advanced solid tumor with no tumor-infiltrating lymphocytes. These data originate in a study of low-dose radiotherapy and immunotherapy resistance in tumors. Turning to the study itself: The fractionation for Cohort 1 was 0.5 Gy per fraction every 2 weeks, totaling 6.5 Gy. Aspirin was taken orally at 300 mg daily by patients, and this continued for four cycles from cycle 1 day 1.

Sample: PBMCs, taken before treatment. This receptor was obtained from a male donor with prostate cancer. This chain links TRBV6-5 with TRBJ2-5; D unresolved. CDR3 in DNA: TGTGCCAGCAGTACATCGATACAAGAGACCCAGTACTTC. Residues: CASSTSIQETQYF.